This paragraph covers one T cell receptor (beta chain) sequence. Germline V lookup: CDR1 SQVTM, CDR2 ANQGSEA. The CDR3 loop spans 16 amino acids. The V and J ends lost 0 bases and 7 bases, in that order; junction bases with no gene match: 9. This entry is derived from a study of blood T cell repertoires in COVID-19. Whole-study context: Material from acute and convalescent COVID-19 was sourced from the United States, Italy and Spain. Sources were T cells, B-cell-depleted T cells, or PBMCs; the material itself was cDNA or gDNA.

TCRdb's copy holds only in-frame clones and misses some; the assay was immunoSEQ multiplex PCR. The sample holds 360,000 or so clones, 75% to 90% seen once. Membership in each cohort depended on participant-reported clinical history. Source material: PBMCs or T cells enriched from blood (not recorded which). This receptor was obtained from a woman between 45 and 65 years old who had recovered from COVID-19. V is TRBV29-1 and J is TRBJ2-1; TRBD2 aligns across 10 bases. CDR3 residues: CSVEDSLAGVVNEQFF. CDR3 sequence (DNA): TGCAGCGTTGAAGACAGCCTAGCGGGGGTGGTTAATGAGCAGTTCTTC.